The next 5 T cell receptor beta chains were all read from a single sample in a study of T cell responses to AZD1222 COVID-19 vaccine. Sequencing used immunoSEQ multiplex PCR; TCRdb keeps in-frame clones, though not all of them. Among about 86,000 clones listed, over 75% were seen once. Sequenced material: peripheral blood, taken on day 0 of AZD1222 vaccination. These TCRs come from an adult in good health.

CDR3 DNA sequence: TGTGCCAGCAGGGCTAGCGGGGTGAGCTCCTACAATGAGCAGTTCTTC. Protein sequence: CASRASGVSSYNEQFF. The chain employs TRBV3-1 (or the pseudogene TRBV3-2) and TRBJ2-1; 9 positions match TRBD2. The germline V gene encodes CDR1 LGHDT and CDR2 YNNKEL (reference sequence). Germline trimming cut 6 bases from V and 0 bases from J; bases unmatched to any gene: 6. CDR3 length: 16 amino acids.

This clone appeared once. The chain recombines TRBV18 with TRBJ2-1; 7 bases match TRBD2. J lost 4 bases, V lost 3 bases, and 6 bases had no gene match. CDR1 KGHSH and CDR2 LQKENI come from the germline V gene. The CDR3 has 15 amino acids. In DNA form, the CDR3 reads TGTGCCAGCTCACCTAAACTAGCGTATTACAATGAGCAGTTCTTC. Protein sequence: CASSPKLAYYNEQFF.

V gene TRBV28 combines with J gene TRBJ2-7; 13 bases agree with TRBD2. CDR3 length: 16 amino acids. V shed 7 bases, J shed 1 base, and the junction held 7 bases outside the gene matches. Looked up from germline, CDR1 is MDHEN and CDR2 is SYDVKM. The CDR3, as DNA: TGTGCCAGCACCACAGGGGGACTAGCGGGATCCTACGAGCAGTACTTC. Amino acid sequence: CASTTGGLAGSYEQYF.

The table lists this clone with a few counts. The rearrangement links TRBV7-8 to TRBJ1-5; D unresolved. Trimming took 5 bases from V and 9 from J, leaving 14 bases between them. CDR1 and CDR2 (germline): SGHVS, FQNEAQ. This CDR3 is built from 13 residues. The CDR3 DNA reads TGTGCCAGCAGCCCGGGCCTTTCCCCGCCCCAGCATTTT. It is translated as CASSPGLSPPQHF.

The chain uses TRBV5-1 and TRBJ1-6; possibly TRBD1 for D (6 bases). Deletions cut 4 bases from V and 3 bases from J, with 20 bases between. Germline V gene data show CDR1 as SGHRS and CDR2 as YFSETQ. The CDR3 consists of 18 residues. Here the CDR3 DNA reads TGCGCCAGCAGCGCCGCCCCTCCGGGACAAAACTATAATTCACCCCTCCACTTT. The encoded protein is CASSAAPPGQNYNSPLHF.